This entry features one TCR beta chain sequence. The CDR3 runs to 15 residues. Trimming stripped 1 base from V and 4 bases from J, with 9 bases between. CDR1 SGHRS and CDR2 YFSETQ come from the germline V gene. Measured with immunoSEQ multiplex PCR; TCRdb has only the in-frame clones, and not every one. There are roughly 120,000 clones in the sample; roughly 87% occur only once, and around a tenth lies in the top ten. This sample was taken from a study of T cell responses to AZD1222 COVID-19 vaccine. Sequencing was performed on peripheral blood, taken on day 0 of AZD1222 vaccination. The clonotype originates from an adult in good health. This chain connects TRBV5-1 to TRBJ2-6; no firm D call. CDR3 DNA: TGCGCCAGCAGCTTGTCCGTACTCGGGGCCAACGTCCTGACTTTC. Translated: CASSLSVLGANVLTF.